This T cell receptor (beta chain) was identified during a study of cytomegalovirus exposure and HLA in healthy donors. The CDR3 extends over 13 amino acids. Germline CDR1 and CDR2: SEHNR and FQNEAQ (reference sequence). The V end was cut by 3 bases, the J end by 10 bases, with 10 bases between. On this clone itself: Its antigen is unidentified.

Study-wide points: Presence/absence comparisons presumed near-even sequencing depth among donors.

In the PCR, 60 Vbeta and 13 Jbeta primers were used. Produced via immunoSEQ multiplex PCR; TCRdb's table is partial and in-frame only. The sample includes about 90,000 clones, approximately 80% of them seen just once. This receptor was identified in a man aged 25 to 40 in good health and CMV-seronegative. The sequencing sample was made of PBMCs. The J gene is TRBJ1-6, the V gene TRBV7-9, with D hard to call. CDR3 DNA: TGTGCCAGCAGCTTGGATAGCTCCTCACCCCTCCACTTT. As protein: CASSLDSSSPLHF.